What follows are 21 T cell receptor beta chains derived from one specimen sequenced in a study of blood T cell repertoires in COVID-19 (TCRdb year 2020). To prepare the library, the immunoSEQ multiplex PCR assay was applied. Drawn from immuneACCESS, this table holds only the in-frame rearrangements with V and J called that TCRdb kept. Clones are partly lost; checked studies trace under half to an unresolved V gene and leave the rest unexplained. Across this sample there are roughly 220,000 clones, with 85% to 90% seen only once. Clones ranked in the top ten supply 3% to 3.5% of the sample. The sequenced material came from PBMCs or T cells enriched from blood (not recorded which). These receptors originate from a woman between 18 and 30 years old in a cohort exposed to, infected with or recovered from COVID-19 (not recorded which).

The count of this clone is one. The chain joins TRBV9 to TRBJ2-1; D gene uncertain. The CDR3 length is 14 residues. Trimming stripped 0 bases from V and 4 bases from J, with 8 bases between. CDR1 SGDLS and CDR2 YYNGEE come from the germline V gene. The CDR3 loop reads CASSVGNNYNEQFF. CDR3 coding DNA: TGTGCCAGCAGCGTAGGTAATAATTACAATGAGCAGTTCTTC.

V gene TRBV7-8 combines with J gene TRBJ1-5; 9 bases align to TRBD1. CDR1 SGHVS and CDR2 FQNEAQ come from the germline V gene. The CDR3 is 13 residues long. V was clipped by 5 bases and J by 11 bases; unmatched bases: 7. The CDR3: CASSPDRGAAQHF. In DNA, the CDR3 is TGTGCCAGCAGCCCGGACAGGGGTGCAGCCCAGCATTTT.

Remarks on this clone: Other DNA variants within this sample encode the same CDR3. V usage is TRBV5-1 and J usage is TRBJ2-3, with D unresolved. Per germline, CDR1 SGHRS and CDR2 YFSETQ. The CDR3 is 13 residues long. V was pared by 3 bases and J by 0 bases, with 5 bases between. CDR3 loop: CASSSGSTDTQYF. Here the CDR3 DNA reads TGCGCCAGCAGCTCGGGTAGCACAGATACGCAGTATTTT.

The V and J genes are TRBV7-8 and TRBJ2-3; 13 bases fit TRBD2. The CDR3 is 17 residues long. Germline values: CDR1 SGHVS, CDR2 FQNEAQ. J lost 6 bases, V lost 1 base, and 7 bases had no gene match. The CDR3, as DNA: TGTGCCAGCAGCTTAGGGACTAGCGGGGGTTTTTGGGATACGCAGTATTTT. It specifies CASSLGTSGGFWDTQYF.

The CDR3 loop reads CASMKTTGITGELFF. The CDR3 nucleotides read TGTGCCAGCATGAAAACGACAGGGATCACCGGGGAGCTGTTTTTT. The chain is built from TRBV2 and TRBJ2-2, with 7 bases fitting TRBD1. Germline CDR1 is SNHLY and CDR2 is FYNNEI. The CDR3 has 15 amino acids. V shed 7 bases, J shed 4 bases, and the junction held 9 bases outside the gene matches.

This rearrangement joins TRBV29-1 to TRBJ2-2; D not resolved. The germline V and J ends were trimmed by 4 bases and 4 bases, with 13 bases remaining between them. The CDR3 sequence is 14 residues long. CDR1 is SQVTM and CDR2 is ANQGSEA in the germline V gene. In DNA form, the CDR3 reads TGCAGCGTTGCGACCCCTAGAAGCACCGGGGAGCTGTTTTTT. Residues: CSVATPRSTGELFF.

This rearrangement joins TRBV20-1 to TRBJ1-1; TRBD1 is a possible D gene (6 bases). The CDR3 is 13 residues long. The V gene's germline CDR1 is DFQATT and CDR2 SNEGSKA (reference sequence). Deletions cut 3 bases from V and 6 bases from J, with 14 bases between. CDR3 loop: CSASTGLWAEAFF. CDR3 bases: TGCAGTGCTAGTACAGGGCTTTGGGCTGAAGCTTTCTTT.

Note on this clone: One end of the junction varies from germline; a read error may be responsible. This rearrangement joins TRBV7-7 to TRBJ1-3; D is possibly TRBD1 (6 bases). This CDR3 spans 16 amino acids. Germline CDR1 SSHAT, CDR2 FNYEAQ (reference sequence). CDR3 loop: CASSPITGPVGNTIYF. The DNA for the CDR3 is TGTGCTAGCAGCCCGATCACAGGGCCGGTTGGAAACACCATATATTTT.

The chain carries TRBV10-3 and TRBJ2-1, with 8 positions matching TRBD1. CDR3 length equals 15 residues. Germline loops: CDR1 ENHRY, CDR2 SYGVKD. J lost 8 bases, V lost 6 bases, and 12 bases had no gene match. The CDR3 nucleotides are TGTGCCATCAGAGACGCGACAGGGGCTGTTTATGAGCAGTTCTTC. Protein: CAIRDATGAVYEQFF.

V gene TRBV9 combines with J gene TRBJ2-5; 8 bases agree with TRBD2. V was clipped by 1 base and J by 2 bases; unmatched bases: 7. Germline assignment: CDR1 SGDLS and CDR2 YYNGEE. The length of the CDR3 is 16 residues. The CDR3 here is CASSVRAGELQETQYF. CDR3 DNA sequence: TGTGCCAGCAGCGTAAGAGCGGGAGAGCTTCAAGAGACCCAGTACTTC.

The J gene is TRBJ2-7, the V gene TRBV18; D unresolved. CDR3 length equals 13 residues. Trimming removed 0 bases from V and 3 bases from J, with 6 bases in between. Germline V CDR1 and CDR2: KGHSH, LQKENI. This chain's CDR3 is CASSPPSHYEQYF. As DNA, the CDR3 is TGTGCCAGCTCACCACCTAGCCACTACGAGCAGTACTTC. The full variable domain, rest sourced from reference TRBV18 and TRBJ2-7, is NAGVMQNPRHLVRRRGQEARLRCSPMKGHSHVYWYRQLPEEGLKFMVYLQKENIIDESGMPKERFSAEFPKEGPSILRIQQVVRGDSAAYFCASSPPSHYEQYFGPGTRLTVT.

This clone was seen more than once but under ten times. V gene TRBV19 combines with J gene TRBJ1-1; 7 bases align to TRBD1. After removal of 4 bases from V and 5 bases from J, the junction contained 10 bases not matched to a gene. Germline CDR1 and CDR2: LNHDA and SQIVND (reference sequence). This CDR3 contains 15 residues. The CDR3 coding sequence is TGTGCCAGTAGTACCGACAGGGTCCCGGTGACTGAAGCTTTCTTT. Its protein product is CASSTDRVPVTEAFF.

The chain is built from TRBV2 and TRBJ1-6; D is undetermined. The V gene lost 4 bases and the J gene lost 6 bases, with 7 bases spanning the gap. Germline V gene data show CDR1 as SNHLY and CDR2 as FYNNEI. The CDR3 runs to 13 residues. The CDR3 DNA reads as TGTGCCAGCAGTGTCGGTCGTAATTCACCCCTCCACTTT. This sequence encodes CASSVGRNSPLHF.

The rearrangement joins TRBV5-1 to TRBJ2-2; 11 nucleotides align to TRBD2. Germline lookup yields CDR1 SGHRS and CDR2 YFSETQ. J was trimmed by 3 bases and V by 4 bases; bases with no gene match: 5. This CDR3 contains 16 residues. The CDR3 sequence is CASSPLAGGDTGELFF. The CDR3 nucleotides read TGCGCCAGCAGCCCCTTAGCGGGGGGGGACACCGGGGAGCTGTTTTTT. The full variable domain, completed using reference TRBV5-1 and TRBJ2-2, is KAGVTQTPRYLIKTRGQQVTLSCSPISGHRSVSWYQQTPGQGLQFLFEYFSETQRNKGNFPGRFSGRQFSNSRSEMNVSTLELGDSALYLCASSPLAGGDTGELFFGEGSRLTVL.

The chain uses TRBV5-1 and TRBJ2-5; D not certain. Trimming left V 1 base short and J 0 bases short, with 7 bases between. Germline V gene sequence: CDR1 SGHRS, CDR2 YFSETQ. The CDR3 has 14 residues. The CDR3 DNA sequence: TGCGCCAGCAGCTTGAACCGGTACCAAGAGACCCAGTACTTC. Translation: CASSLNRYQETQYF.

J is TRBJ1-2 and V is TRBV3-1 (or the pseudogene TRBV3-2), with D possibly TRBD1 on 6 matching bases. V dropped 4 bases and J dropped 4 bases, with 13 bases sitting between them. In germline, CDR1 is LGHDT, CDR2 YNNKEL (reference sequence). The CDR3 totals 14 residues. This CDR3 reads CASSPSQGLYGYTF. The CDR3, as DNA: TGTGCCAGCAGCCCCTCACAGGGCCTCTATGGCTACACCTTC.

This chain uses TRBV6-6 with TRBJ1-2, with D hard to call. Germline V CDR1 and CDR2: MNHNY, SVGAGI (reference sequence). The length of the CDR3 is 15 residues. The germline V and J ends were trimmed by 0 bases and 0 bases, with 8 bases remaining between them. CDR3 loop: CASSYSWPSNYGYTF. CDR3 in DNA: TGTGCCAGCAGTTACTCGTGGCCGTCTAACTATGGCTACACCTTC.

The V call is TRBV3-1 (or the pseudogene TRBV3-2), the J call TRBJ2-7, with 8 bases fitting TRBD2. This CDR3 spans 16 amino acids. J was trimmed by 5 bases and V by 0 bases; bases with no gene match: 9. The V gene's germline CDR1 is LGHDT and CDR2 YNNKEL (reference sequence). The CDR3 nucleotides are TGTGCCAGCAGCCAAGATGGAGCGGGAGTCTTCGACGAGCAGTACTTC. Its translation: CASSQDGAGVFDEQYF.

V usage is TRBV11-3 and J usage is TRBJ2-1; 9 nucleotides line up with TRBD2. The J segment lost 1 base and the V segment lost 4 bases, leaving 8 bases of the junction unmatched. This CDR3 is 17 amino acids long. Germline lookup yields CDR1 SGHNT and CDR2 YENEEA. CDR3 sequence reads: CASSSIAGVESYNEQFF. The CDR3 DNA is TGTGCCAGCAGCTCAATAGCGGGAGTAGAGTCCTACAATGAGCAGTTCTTC.

This chain connects TRBV7-9 to TRBJ2-3, with TRBD2 matching over 11 bases. In germline, CDR1 is SEHNR, CDR2 FQNEAQ (reference sequence). V lost 3 bases to trimming and J lost 3 bases; unmatched junction nucleotides: 2. This CDR3 is 15 amino acids long. CDR3 sequence reads: CASSFSGRATDTQYF. CDR3 coding DNA: TGTGCCAGCAGCTTTAGCGGGAGGGCGACAGATACGCAGTATTTT.

The DNA for the CDR3 is TGTGCCAGCAGCTTGGTTGGCGGGTCCTTCTACAATGAGCAGTTCTTC. It yields the protein CASSLVGGSFYNEQFF. The chain links TRBV5-4 to TRBJ2-1; a possible D gene is TRBD2 (5 bases). Per germline, CDR1 SGHNT and CDR2 YYREEE (reference sequence). The CDR3 sequence is 16 residues long. V lost 0 bases, J lost 3 bases, and 13 bases lay in between.